This TCR beta chain was sequenced during a study of cytomegalovirus exposure and HLA in healthy donors. Study-wide findings and caveats: Sequencing artifact likely explains a cluster of highly shared sequence variants.

Comment on this clone: Its specificity is unknown.

This PCR relied on a set of 60 Vbeta primers and 13 Jbeta primers. Assay used: immunoSEQ multiplex PCR; TCRdb lists only in-frame clones, some missing. The sample consists of fewer than 150,000 clones, about three quarters of them appearing once. The CDR3 loop spans 19 amino acids. The clonotype was recovered from a man between 18 and 35 years old in good health and CMV-seronegative. Sequencing was done on a sample of PBMCs. The J gene is TRBJ2-3, the V gene TRBV1; TRBD2, the table's D call, was not compared with the DNA. TRBV1 represents a pseudogene. The CDR3 nucleotides read TGCACCAGCAGCCCGGGACTAGCGGGACTAACCCGAATCACAGATACGCAGTATTTT. Encoded protein: CTSSPGLAGLTRITDTQYF.